This TCR beta chain was sequenced for a study of T-cell reconstitution after alpha-beta-depleted transplantation in children. Unique molecular identifiers were incorporated when the TCRbeta library was constructed. TCRdb passed the PCR reads through MiXCR, listing each CDR3 protein once. The sample lists about 830,000 distinct CDR3 sequences, about 16% occurring once. The germline V gene has CDR1 DFQATT and CDR2 SNEGSKA (reference sequence). V lost 1 base and J 1 base, leaving 13 bases between the germline ends. This CDR3 spans 16 amino acids. Material: PBMCs, mostly from graft donor cells, obtained 360 days after TCRalphabeta/CD19-depleted stem cell transplant. The source is a male patient between 5 and 17 years old who had a stem cell transplant for acute lymphoblastic leukemia, so the T cells may come from the graft donor. V usage is TRBV20-1 and J usage is TRBJ2-2, with D hard to call. This CDR3 is CSARVSRTLNTGELFF. CDR3 sequence (DNA): TGCAGTGCTAGAGTTAGCAGGACCCTGAACACCGGGGAGCTGTTTTTT.